The 2 T cell receptor beta chains reported below all come from one sample, sequenced in a study of control samples from healthy donors and cancer patients. The table came from immunoSEQ multiplex PCR; TCRdb's copy has only in-frame clones and leaves some out. Among roughly 100,000 clones listed, about 90% were seen once. What was sequenced was blood. Receptor source: a man aged 30 to 39 in good health.

This sequence joins TRBV5-6 and TRBJ1-1; no reliable D call. CDR3 length: 14 residues. The ends were cut back, 2 bases at V and 1 base at J, with 9 bases in the middle. From germline, CDR1 is SGHDT and CDR2 YYEEEE. The CDR3 bases are TGTGCCAGCAGCTTTAGGCGAAGGAACACTGAAGCTTTCTTT. It yields the protein CASSFRRRNTEAFF. Full variable domain (rest looked up from reference TRBV5-6 and TRBJ1-1): DAGVTQSPTHLIKTRGQQVTLRCSPKSGHDTVSWYQQALGQGPQFIFQYYEEEERQRGNFPDRFSGHQFPNYSSELNVNALLLGDSALYLCASSFRRRNTEAFFGQGTRLTVV.

The V call is TRBV6-1, the J call TRBJ1-1; 7 nucleotides match TRBD1. V lost 1 base to trimming and J lost 4 bases; unmatched junction nucleotides: 9. The CDR3 is 16 residues long. Germline loops: CDR1 MNHNS, CDR2 SASEGT. CDR3 coding DNA: TGTGCCAGCAGTGAAGTATCGCGGGCAGGGGGCACTGAAGCTTTCTTT. Translated, it gives CASSEVSRAGGTEAFF.